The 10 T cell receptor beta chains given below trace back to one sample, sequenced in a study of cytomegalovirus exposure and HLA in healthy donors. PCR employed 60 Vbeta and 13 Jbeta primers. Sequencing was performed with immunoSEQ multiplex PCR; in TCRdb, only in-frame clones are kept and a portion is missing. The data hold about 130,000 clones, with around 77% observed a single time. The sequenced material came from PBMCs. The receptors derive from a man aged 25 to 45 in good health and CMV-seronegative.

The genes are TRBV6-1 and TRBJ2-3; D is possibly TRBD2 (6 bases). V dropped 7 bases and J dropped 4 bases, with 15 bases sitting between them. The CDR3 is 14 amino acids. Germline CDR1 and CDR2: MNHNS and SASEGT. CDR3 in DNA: TGTGCCAGCAAACTAGCCCCCCGTTCAGATACGCAGTATTTT. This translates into CASKLAPRSDTQYF.

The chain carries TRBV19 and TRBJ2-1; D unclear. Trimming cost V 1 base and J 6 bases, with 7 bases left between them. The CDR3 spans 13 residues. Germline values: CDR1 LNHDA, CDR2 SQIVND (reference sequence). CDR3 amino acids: CASSIVVGNEQFF. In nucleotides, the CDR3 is TGTGCCAGTAGTATAGTGGTCGGCAATGAGCAGTTCTTC.

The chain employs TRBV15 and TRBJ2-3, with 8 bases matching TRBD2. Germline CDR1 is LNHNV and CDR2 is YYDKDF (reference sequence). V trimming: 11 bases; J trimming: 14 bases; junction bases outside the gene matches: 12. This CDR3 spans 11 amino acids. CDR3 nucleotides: TGTGCCGTCCGGGGGGGCCCGGACTTGTATTTT. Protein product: CAVRGGPDLYF. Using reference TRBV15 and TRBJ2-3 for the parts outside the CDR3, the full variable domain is DAMVIQNPRYQVTQFGKPVTLSCSQTLNHNVMYWYQQKSSQAPKLLFHYYDKDFNNEADTPDNFQSRRPNTSFCFLDIRSPGLGDTAMYLCAVRGGPDLYFGPGTRLTVL.

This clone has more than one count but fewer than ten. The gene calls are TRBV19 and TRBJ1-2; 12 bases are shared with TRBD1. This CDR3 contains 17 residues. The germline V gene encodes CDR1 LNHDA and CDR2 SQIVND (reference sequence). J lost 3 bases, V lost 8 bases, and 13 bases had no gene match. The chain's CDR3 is CASWGQGAILGDYGYTF. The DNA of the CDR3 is TGTGCCAGTTGGGGACAGGGGGCAATACTCGGTGACTATGGCTACACCTTC. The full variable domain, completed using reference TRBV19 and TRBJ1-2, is DGGITQSPKYLFRKEGQNVTLSCEQNLNHDAMYWYRQDPGQGLRLIYYSQIVNDFQKGDIAEGYSVSREKKESFPLTVTSAQKNPTAFYLCASWGQGAILGDYGYTFGSGTRLTVV.

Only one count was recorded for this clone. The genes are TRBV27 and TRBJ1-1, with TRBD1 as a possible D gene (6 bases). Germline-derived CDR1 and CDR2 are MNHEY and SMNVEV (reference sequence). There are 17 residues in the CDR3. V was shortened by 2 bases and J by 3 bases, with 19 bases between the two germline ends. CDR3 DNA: TGTGCCAGCAGTTTAGGATCCCTAGGGGGGGAGCACACTGAAGCTTTCTTT. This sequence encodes CASSLGSLGGEHTEAFF.

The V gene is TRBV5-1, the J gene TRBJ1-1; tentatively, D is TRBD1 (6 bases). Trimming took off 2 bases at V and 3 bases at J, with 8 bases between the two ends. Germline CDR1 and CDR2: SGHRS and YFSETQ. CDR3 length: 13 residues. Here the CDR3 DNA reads TGCGCCAGCAGCTTTAAGGGGGACACTGAAGCTTTCTTT. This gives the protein CASSFKGDTEAFF.

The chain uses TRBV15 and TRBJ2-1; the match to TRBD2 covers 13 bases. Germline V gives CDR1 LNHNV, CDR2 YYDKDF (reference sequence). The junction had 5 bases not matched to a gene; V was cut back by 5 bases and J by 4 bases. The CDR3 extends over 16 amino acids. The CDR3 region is CATSPGLAGLYNEQFF. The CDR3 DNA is TGTGCCACCAGCCCGGGACTAGCGGGGTTATACAATGAGCAGTTCTTC.

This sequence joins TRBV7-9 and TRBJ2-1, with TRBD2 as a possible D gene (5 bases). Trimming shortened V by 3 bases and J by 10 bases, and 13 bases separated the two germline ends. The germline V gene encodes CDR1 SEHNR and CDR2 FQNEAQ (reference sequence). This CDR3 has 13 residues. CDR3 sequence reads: CASSFLAQREQFF. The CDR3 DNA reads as TGTGCCAGCAGCTTTTTAGCCCAGCGGGAGCAGTTCTTC.

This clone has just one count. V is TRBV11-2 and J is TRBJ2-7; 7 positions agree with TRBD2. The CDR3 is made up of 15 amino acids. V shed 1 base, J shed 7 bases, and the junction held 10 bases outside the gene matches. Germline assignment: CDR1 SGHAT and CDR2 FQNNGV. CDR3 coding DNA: TGTGCCAGCAGCTTAGTTCCCTCGGGGGGTTTAGAGCAGTACTTC. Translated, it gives CASSLVPSGGLEQYF.

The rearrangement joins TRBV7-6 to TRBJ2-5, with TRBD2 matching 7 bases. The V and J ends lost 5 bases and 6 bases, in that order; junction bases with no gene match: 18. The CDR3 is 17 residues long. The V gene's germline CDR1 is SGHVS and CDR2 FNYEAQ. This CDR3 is CASSEERGRRGWKTQYF. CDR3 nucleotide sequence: TGTGCCAGCAGCGAAGAGCGGGGCCGGCGGGGGTGGAAGACCCAGTACTTC.